This entry lists 8 T cell receptor beta chains sequenced from one sample in a study of Graves' ophthalmopathy and Graves' hyperthyroidism. RNA transcripts provided the template for amplifying TCR beta CDR3 regions. RT-PCR was first run with HTBI primers, then multiplex PCR in a second round. TCRdb processed the multiplex PCR reads anew with MiXCR; each CDR3 protein has one entry. Here the sample spans about 600,000 distinct CDR3 sequences, approximately 35% being singletons. The sample consisted of peripheral blood or thyroid tissue (not recorded which). The receptors were gathered from an adult man with Graves' hyperthyroidism.

This clonotype was detected many times. The chain has TRBV5-1 and TRBJ1-1; D remains ambiguous. CDR3 size: 15 residues. The V gene's germline CDR1 is SGHRS and CDR2 YFSETQ. Trimming removed 0 bases at V and 0 bases at J, with 9 bases between. CDR3 coding DNA: TGCGCCAGCAGCTTGGGACCCAATATGAACACTGAAGCTTTCTTT. Translating it yields CASSLGPNMNTEAFF. The whole variable domain, filled in from reference TRBV5-1 and TRBJ1-1, reads KAGVTQTPRYLIKTRGQQVTLSCSPISGHRSVSWYQQTPGQGLQFLFEYFSETQRNKGNFPGRFSGRQFSNSRSEMNVSTLELGDSALYLCASSLGPNMNTEAFFGQGTRLTVV.

The rearrangement links TRBV7-9 to TRBJ2-1; 8 positions match TRBD2. The last part of the DNA fits TRBJ2-7 better; the J call may be wrong. Germline V gene sequence: CDR1 SEHNR, CDR2 FQNEAQ (reference sequence). The CDR3 has 16 amino acids. The CDR3 here is CASSPAGLGVHNEQYF. The CDR3 DNA reads as TGTGCCAGCAGCCCCGCGGGACTAGGGGTGCACAATGAGCAGTACTTC.

The chain has TRBV20-1 and TRBJ1-5, with D hard to call. V shed 0 bases and J shed 11 bases, with 14 bases lying between them. Germline V lookup: CDR1 DFQATT, CDR2 SNEGSKA (reference sequence). The CDR3 has 13 amino acids. The CDR3 protein is CSARDTSQETQHF. CDR3 DNA: TGCAGTGCTAGAGATACTTCCCAAGAGACCCAGCATTTT.

This clonotype was found many times. CDR3: CSASSGANVLTF. The CDR3, as DNA: TGCAGTGCTAGCTCTGGGGCCAACGTCCTGACTTTC. The chain has TRBV20-1 and TRBJ2-6; D not resolved. This CDR3 is 12 amino acids long. Germline V lookup: CDR1 DFQATT, CDR2 SNEGSKA (reference sequence). V dropped 3 bases and J dropped 0 bases, with 0 bases sitting between them.

In its sample, this clonotype was seen many times. The chain employs TRBV29-1 and TRBJ2-5, with D possibly TRBD2 on 6 matching bases. Germline values: CDR1 SQVTM, CDR2 ANQGSEA. V lost 3 bases, J lost 2 bases, and 7 bases lay in between. This CDR3 region has 12 residues. CDR3 nucleotide sequence: TGCAGCGTTGAGCGGGGTCAAGAGACCCAGTACTTC. It specifies CSVERGQETQYF.

The rearrangement joins TRBV7-8 to TRBJ2-2; 8 nucleotides match TRBD2. V shed 0 bases and J 4 bases; nucleotides not matched to a gene: 1. The CDR3 has 15 amino acids. Germline V gene data show CDR1 as SGHVS and CDR2 as FQNEAQ. CDR3 protein: CASSLASGVTGELFF. The CDR3 DNA reads as TGTGCCAGCAGCTTAGCTAGCGGGGTCACCGGGGAGCTGTTTTTT.

This chain uses TRBV29-1 with TRBJ2-7; 8 bases match TRBD1. Germline CDR1 is SQVTM and CDR2 is ANQGSEA. V dropped 8 bases and J dropped 2; count of bases not matched to a gene: 8. The CDR3 is made up of 13 amino acids. The CDR3 loop is CSLGQGGTYEQYF. CDR3 nucleotide sequence: TGCAGCCTCGGACAGGGAGGAACCTACGAGCAGTACTTC.

Note on this clonotype: One junction end disagrees with the germline gene, perhaps due to a read error. The rearrangement links TRBV24-1 to TRBJ1-2; tentatively, D is TRBD1 (5 bases). The length of the CDR3 is 14 residues. Germline CDR1 KGHDR, CDR2 SFDVKD. The CDR3 region has the DNA TGTGCCACTAGTGCCCTTGGGGGGGACTATGGCTACACCTTC. Protein product: CATSALGGDYGYTF.